This entry describes one TCR beta chain. Method: immunoSEQ multiplex PCR; TCRdb's copy keeps in-frame clones and lacks some. This table holds 150,000 or so clones, roughly 80% found once. This sample was taken from a study of radiation and T cells in renal cell carcinoma. At the level of the study: Nephrectomy followed 15 Gy stereotactic body radiation by 4 weeks.

Germline loops: CDR1 SGDLS, CDR2 YYNGEE. Germline trimming cut 4 bases from V and 5 bases from J; bases unmatched to any gene: 11. This CDR3 is built from 15 residues. Time point of the sample: baseline pretreatment blood. Sample treatment: 15 Gy SBRT to primary tumor, nephrectomy 4 weeks later. This renal cell carcinoma was of the clear cell type. The chain has TRBV9 and TRBJ1-2, with 7 positions matching TRBD1. The TCR sequence derives from a woman aged 45-65 years with renal cell carcinoma. The sample in question was blood, obtained from a patient whose treatment included radiotherapy and nephrectomy. The CDR3 DNA is TGTGCCAGCAGCCAAGGAAACAGGGGTGGATATGGCTACACCTTC. Its translation is CASSQGNRGGYGYTF.